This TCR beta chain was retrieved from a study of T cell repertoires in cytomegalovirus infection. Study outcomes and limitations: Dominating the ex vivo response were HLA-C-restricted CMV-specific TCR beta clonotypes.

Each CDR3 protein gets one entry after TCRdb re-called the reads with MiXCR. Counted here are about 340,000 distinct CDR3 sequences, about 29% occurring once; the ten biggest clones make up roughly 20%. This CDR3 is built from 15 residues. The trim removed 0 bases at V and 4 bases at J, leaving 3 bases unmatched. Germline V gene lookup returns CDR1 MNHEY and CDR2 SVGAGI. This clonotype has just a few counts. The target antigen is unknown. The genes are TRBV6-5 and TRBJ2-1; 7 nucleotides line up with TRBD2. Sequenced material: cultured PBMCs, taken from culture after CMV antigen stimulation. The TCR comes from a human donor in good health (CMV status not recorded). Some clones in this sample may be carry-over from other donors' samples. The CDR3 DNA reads TGTGCCAGCAGTTACTCGACTAGCAGATACAATGAGCAGTTCTTC. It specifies CASSYSTSRYNEQFF.